The 16 T cell receptor beta chains below all came from one sample that was sequenced in a study of cytomegalovirus exposure and HLA in healthy donors. PCR amplification relied on 60 Vbeta primers (plus 13 Jbeta primers). TCRdb's copy holds only in-frame clones and misses some; the assay was immunoSEQ multiplex PCR. The sample carries around 65,000 clones, more than 75% recorded once. The sequenced sample was PBMCs. Receptors were obtained from a girl between 10 and 17 years old in good health and CMV-seropositive.

This chain links TRBV5-6 with TRBJ2-7; D is perhaps TRBD1 (6 bases). CDR1 and CDR2 from the germline V gene are SGHDT and YYEEEE. The CDR3 spans 15 residues. V shed 2 bases and J shed 0 bases, with 12 bases lying between them. DNA for the CDR3: TGTGCCAGCAGCTTCAGGGGCCTTTTCTCCTACGAGCAGTACTTC. This codes for CASSFRGLFSYEQYF.

The J gene is TRBJ1-1, the V gene TRBV27; perhaps TRBD1 as D (6 bases). Germline V gene data show CDR1 as MNHEY and CDR2 as SMNVEV (reference sequence). Trimming stripped 0 bases from V and 11 bases from J, with 13 bases between. CDR3 length: 13 residues. The CDR3: CASSLSSKGGAFF. The CDR3 DNA reads as TGTGCCAGCAGTTTATCGAGTAAGGGGGGGGCTTTCTTT.

The sample holds one count of this clone. The chain has TRBV7-8 and TRBJ2-1, with a possible D match to TRBD1 (5 bases). V was pared by 4 bases and J by 12 bases, with 10 bases between. The CDR3 is 11 residues long. Germline loops: CDR1 SGHVS, CDR2 FQNEAQ. The CDR3 protein is CASSSGKGQFF. Written as DNA, the CDR3 is TGTGCCAGCAGCTCAGGGAAAGGGCAGTTCTTC.

The chain couples TRBV7-2 to TRBJ2-7; 10 bases are a match to TRBD2. V lost 5 bases and J lost 3; bases outside the gene matches: 4. This CDR3 contains 14 residues. From germline, CDR1 is SGHTA and CDR2 FQGNSA. The CDR3 region is CASSHLAGVYEQYF. Written as DNA, the CDR3 is TGTGCCAGCAGCCATCTAGCGGGGGTCTACGAGCAGTACTTC.

This sequence joins TRBV28 and TRBJ1-1; possibly TRBD1 for D (6 bases). The CDR3 runs to 15 residues. Trimming took off 3 bases at V and 1 base at J, with 12 bases between the two ends. Looked up from germline, CDR1 is MDHEN and CDR2 is SYDVKM. The CDR3 DNA reads TGTGCCAGCAGTTTCATGAGACAGGCGAACACTGAAGCTTTCTTT. Amino acid sequence: CASSFMRQANTEAFF.

J is TRBJ1-4 and V is TRBV28; unclear D gene. Germline CDR1 MDHEN, CDR2 SYDVKM. CDR3 length: 16 residues. The ends were cut back, 4 bases at V and 4 bases at J, with 16 bases in the middle. The CDR3 DNA is TGTGCCAGCAGTTCACAGTTAGGCGCGTATAATGAAAAACTGTTTTTT. Translation: CASSSQLGAYNEKLFF. The complete variable domain, with remaining parts taken from reference TRBV28 and TRBJ1-4, reads DVKVTQSSRYLVKRTGEKVFLECVQDMDHENMFWYRQDPGLGLRLIYFSYDVKMKEKGDIPEGYSVSREKKERFSLILESASTNQTSMYLCASSSQLGAYNEKLFFGSGTQLSVL.

The V and J genes are TRBV5-1 and TRBJ1-1; D gene uncertain. Trimming took off 0 bases at V and 4 bases at J, with 22 bases between the two ends. The CDR3 covers 18 residues. The germline V gene has CDR1 SGHRS and CDR2 YFSETQ. CDR3 amino acids: CASSLEAKVGRGGTEAFF. The CDR3 DNA sequence: TGCGCCAGCAGCTTGGAGGCTAAGGTTGGGAGAGGAGGCACTGAAGCTTTCTTT.

This chain links TRBV7-2 with TRBJ1-2, with no clear D. The CDR3 is made up of 11 amino acids. Trimming removed 0 bases at V and 14 bases at J, with 10 bases between. CDR1 SGHTA and CDR2 FQGNSA come from the germline V gene. In nucleotides, the CDR3 is TGTGCCAGCAGCTTAGCCGAACCCAGTACCTTC. Translated, it gives CASSLAEPSTF.

The gene calls are TRBV4-3 and TRBJ2-7; D not resolved. Between the trimmed V and J ends, which lost 2 bases and 0 bases, there was a span of 8 bases. The CDR3 is 14 residues long. CDR1 is LGHNA and CDR2 is YSLEER in the germline V gene. In DNA form, the CDR3 reads TGCGCCAGCAGCCAATCAACTATCTCCTACGAGCAGTACTTC. This encodes CASSQSTISYEQYF.

This sequence joins TRBV27 and TRBJ1-2; D gene uncertain. Trimming removed 5 bases at V and 1 base at J, with 11 bases between. Germline CDR1 reads MNHEY; CDR2 reads SMNVEV (reference sequence). This CDR3 is 14 amino acids long. In DNA form, the CDR3 reads TGTGCCAGCAGTCCCAAGAGGATTAACTATGGCTACACCTTC. The encoded protein is CASSPKRINYGYTF.

This chain connects TRBV30 to TRBJ2-7; 10 positions agree with TRBD1. The CDR3 is 14 amino acids. Germline V gives CDR1 GTSNPN, CDR2 SVGIG (reference sequence). V lost 5 bases, J lost 2 bases, and 6 bases stayed unmatched. The CDR3 loop is CAWGTGQGTYEQYF. The CDR3 nucleotides read TGTGCCTGGGGCACGGGACAGGGGACCTACGAGCAGTACTTC.

V is TRBV28 and J is TRBJ2-4; D possibly corresponds to TRBD1 (5 bases). With 7 bases removed from V and 2 bases from J, the gap between germline ends came to 15 bases. The CDR3 covers 15 residues. CDR1 and CDR2 from the germline V gene are MDHEN and SYDVKM. The chain's CDR3 is CASTPGQGSKNIQYF. In DNA, the CDR3 is TGTGCCAGCACCCCTGGGCAGGGATCCAAAAACATTCAGTACTTC.

This clone has just one count. J is TRBJ2-2 and V is TRBV11-1, with D possibly being TRBD2 (5 bases). Trimming shortened V by 3 bases and J by 7 bases, and 15 bases separated the two germline ends. Germline V gene sequence: CDR1 SGHAT, CDR2 FQDESV (reference sequence). CDR3 size: 15 residues. The CDR3 region has the DNA TGTGCCAGCAGCTTCCAAGAGGGTTTGGGCGGGGAGCTGTTTTTT. Translated, it gives CASSFQEGLGGELFF. The variable domain in full, with the rest retrieved from reference TRBV11-1 and TRBJ2-2, is EAEVAQSPRYKITEKSQAVAFWCDPISGHATLYWYRQILGQGPELLVQFQDESVVDDSQLPKDRFSAERLKGVDSTLKIQPAELGDSAMYLCASSFQEGLGGELFFGEGSRLTVL.

The chain combines TRBV9 with TRBJ1-6; tentative D call: TRBD1 (6 bases). Trimming stripped 3 bases from V and 10 bases from J, with 17 bases between. There are 15 residues in the CDR3. The germline CDR1 and CDR2 sequences are SGDLS and YYNGEE. The CDR3 is CASSATLPGDSPLHF. In DNA form, the CDR3 reads TGTGCCAGCAGCGCGACCTTACCAGGGGACTCACCCCTCCACTTT. Looking up the rest from reference TRBV9 and TRBJ1-6 gives the full variable domain: DSGVTQTPKHLITATGQRVTLRCSPRSGDLSVYWYQQSLDQGLQFLIQYYNGEERAKGNILERFSAQQFPDLHSELNLSSLELGDSALYFCASSATLPGDSPLHFGNGTRLTVT.

The V call is TRBV5-1, the J call TRBJ2-3; D is uncertain. V dropped 4 bases and J dropped 6 bases, with 18 bases sitting between them. The CDR3 is made up of 15 amino acids. Germline V CDR1 and CDR2: SGHRS, YFSETQ. DNA of the CDR3: TGCGCCAGCAGCCCTTCGTCTCTAGAGCAGGATACGCAGTATTTT. Residues: CASSPSSLEQDTQYF.

The rearrangement links TRBV30 to TRBJ1-2; 8 nucleotides match TRBD1. The CDR3 extends over 14 amino acids. Unmatched junction bases numbered 6, after V lost 4 bases and J lost 2 bases. The germline CDR1 and CDR2 sequences are GTSNPN and SVGIG (reference sequence). CDR3 amino acids: CAWKGDRWNYGYTF. Here the CDR3 DNA reads TGTGCCTGGAAGGGGGACAGGTGGAACTATGGCTACACCTTC.